The rows below give T cell receptor beta chains drawn from one sample of a study of cytomegalovirus exposure and HLA in healthy donors. The table came from immunoSEQ multiplex PCR; TCRdb's copy has only in-frame clones and leaves some out. The sample has about 160,000 clones, about 80% seen once. The sample comprised PBMCs. Receptor source: a man aged 18 to 29 in good health and CMV-seropositive. The CDR3 runs from the conserved cysteine through the conserved F or W. D genes are given only for firm matches. Clone size is shown for a subset of rows, as once, few, many or a class of expanded clone.

J,V,size,D,DNA,CDR3
TRBJ2-2,TRBV19,.,TRBD2,TGTGCCACAAGTCCGGGACTAGCGGGAGGTGCCGGGGAGCTGTTTTTT,CATSPGLAGGAGELFF
TRBJ2-1,TRBV7-7,.,.,TGTGCCAGCAGTCCCCTCGGGACTTCCTCCTACAATGAGCAGTTCTTC,CASSPLGTSSYNEQFF
TRBJ2-5,TRBV6-1,.,.,TGTGCCAGCAGTGAAGACGCGGTTCAAGAGACCCAGTACTTC,CASSEDAVQETQYF
TRBJ1-3,TRBV25-1,.,.,TGTGCCAGCAGTACAGGAGCTGGAAACACCATATATTTT,CASSTGAGNTIYF
TRBJ2-3,TRBV7-9,.,TRBD2,TGTGCCAGCAGCTTTGTAAGCGGGAGCGTTTTTAGCACAGATACGCAGTATTTT,CASSFVSGSVFSTDTQYF
TRBJ1-2,TRBV5-6,medium-sized,.,TGTGCCAGCAGCTTGGGTTCCAGGGCGTCCGGCTACACCTTC,CASSLGSRASGYTF
TRBJ2-7,TRBV19,.,.,TGTGCCAGTAGTATCCGGGACACGTCATACGAGCAGTACTTC,CASSIRDTSYEQYF
TRBJ1-1,TRBV7-2,.,TRBD1,TGTGCCAGCAGACAGGGGCCAGGGACTGAAGCTTTCTTT,CASRQGPGTEAFF
TRBJ1-1,TRBV7-9,.,.,TGTGCCAGCAGCTTAGACGTCAGGCAGAACACTGAAGCTTTCTTT,CASSLDVRQNTEAFF
TRBJ1-4,TRBV19,once,.,TGTGCCAGTAGTATAGGGAGTAGCGCTAATGAAAAACTGTTTTTT,CASSIGSSANEKLFF
TRBJ2-6,TRBV10-1,.,TRBD1,TGCGCCAAGAAGACAGGGCGCCCTGGGGCCAACGTCCTGACTTTC,CAKKTGRPGANVLTF
TRBJ1-6,TRBV6-6,.,.,TGTGCCAGCAGCCTACCGACGGGGAGAGATTCACCCCTCCACTTT,CASSLPTGRDSPLHF
TRBJ2-7,TRBV27,.,TRBD2,TGTGCCAGCAGTTTATCCGAGCGGGGGGAATACTCCTACGAGCAGTACTTC,CASSLSERGEYSYEQYF
TRBJ2-6,TRBV28,.,TRBD1,TGTGCCAGCAGTCCCGGGACAGGGCTCTCTGGGGCCAACGGCCTGACTTTC,CASSPGTGLSGANGLTF
TRBJ2-7,TRBV10-2,.,.,TGCGCCAGCAGTGACCAGTACGAGCAGTACTTC,CASSDQYEQYF
TRBJ1-5,TRBV4-3,.,.,TGCGCCAGCAGCCAAGACTGGGGGGTTAGCAATCAGCCCCAGCATTTT,CASSQDWGVSNQPQHF
TRBJ1-1,TRBV5-4,once,.,TGTGCCAGCAGCCCCGCTGGGGGACAGAACACTGAAGCTTTCTTT,CASSPAGGQNTEAFF
TRBJ2-1,TRBV2,.,TRBD2,TGTGCCAGCAGTGATAGCGGGAGGGGAATCGGGAATGAGCAGTTCTTC,CASSDSGRGIGNEQFF
TRBJ1-4,TRBV4-3,.,.,TGCGCCAGCAGCCAACGCGGGGGGCGATATGAAAAACTGTTTTTT,CASSQRGGRYEKLFF
TRBJ2-2,TRBV18,.,.,TGTGCCAGCTCACCAGACTATCCCGGGGAGCTGTTTTTT,CASSPDYPGELFF
TRBJ2-1,TRBV15,.,.,TGTACCACCAGCAGGCTACAGGGTATGGATGAGCAGTTCTTC,CTTSRLQGMDEQFF
TRBJ2-5,TRBV18,.,.,TGTGCCAGCTCCATACGGCGGAAAGAGACCCAGTACTTC,CASSIRRKETQYF
TRBJ1-3,TRBV13,.,TRBD1,TGTGCCAGCAGCCGGGGTAAGAACAGGGGCTTTGGAAACACCATATATTTT,CASSRGKNRGFGNTIYF
TRBJ1-1,TRBV14,.,.,TGTGCCAGCAGCGAAGAAATCATGAACACTGAAGCTTTCTTT,CASSEEIMNTEAFF
TRBJ2-7,TRBV7-2,.,TRBD1,TGTGCCAGCAGCTTAGGGTTCCCGGGACAGGGGACCTACGAGCAGTACTTC,CASSLGFPGQGTYEQYF
TRBJ2-7,TRBV6-6,.,.,TGTGCCAGCAGTTACTCCGGAGACGGCTACGAGCAGTACTTC,CASSYSGDGYEQYF
TRBJ2-7,TRBV2,once,.,TGTGCCAGCAGTCCCGGGGCGGGTCGGGGAGGCGAGCAGTACTTC,CASSPGAGRGGEQYF
TRBJ2-1,TRBV7-8,few,.,TGTGCCAGCAGCCGCACGGGGGAGCGGGCGTCCTACAATGAGCAGTTCTTC,CASSRTGERASYNEQFF
TRBJ2-7,TRBV5-1,.,TRBD1,TGCGCCAGCAGCAACATACGACAGGGGGATCCCTACGAGCAGTACTTC,CASSNIRQGDPYEQYF
TRBJ2-5,TRBV9,few,TRBD2,TGTGCCAGCAGCGAGCGGGAGATGGGAGGAGAGACCCAGTACTTC,CASSEREMGGETQYF
TRBJ2-1,TRBV6-5,.,.,TGTGCCAGCAGTCCACTAGTTAGCTCCTACAATGAGCAGTTCTTC,CASSPLVSSYNEQFF
TRBJ2-2,TRBV10-3,.,TRBD1,TGTGCCACCGCAATCGAGGGGGCGAGTACCGGGGAGCTGTTTTTT,CATAIEGASTGELFF
TRBJ2-3,TRBV7-6,.,.,TGTGCCAGCAGCTTAGGGCGGGGGCTTAGAGCCGATACGCAGTATTTT,CASSLGRGLRADTQYF
TRBJ2-3,TRBV30,.,.,TGTGCCTGGAGTACACAGGCCACAGATACGCAGTATTTT,CAWSTQATDTQYF
TRBJ2-3,TRBV4-1,.,.,TGCGCCAGCAGCCCTCGGACAGTTAGCACAGATACGCAGTATTTT,CASSPRTVSTDTQYF
TRBJ1-2,TRBV2,few,TRBD1,TGTGCCAGCAGGGAGGGACAGGGGCTTAACTATGGCTACACCTTC,CASREGQGLNYGYTF
TRBJ2-5,TRBV5-4,.,TRBD1,TGTGCCAGCAGACGAGACAGGGGTTCGGAGACCCAGTACTTC,CASRRDRGSETQYF
TRBJ2-3,TRBV5-4,few,.,TGTGCCAGCAACCTCCAGGGTCTTAGCACAGATACGCAGTATTTT,CASNLQGLSTDTQYF